This T cell receptor beta chain was obtained from a study of shared clonotypes between healthy human individuals. General observations from the study: The four-donor shared clonotypes exceeded non-shared clonotypes in generation probability, with non-shared ones scoring lower.

TCRdb's copy holds only in-frame clones and misses some; the assay was immunoSEQ multiplex PCR. The repertoire consists of about 1 million clones, with about 76% occurring once and the leading ten covering 1.4%. Comments on this clone: What it binds is not known. Other DNA sequences within the sample encode an identical CDR3.

The CD4+ fraction was divided into a CD45RA+ naive subset and a CD45RA-negative memory subset. This CDR3 is built from 15 residues. Trimming cost V 1 base and J 1 base, with 8 bases left between them. The germline V gene has CDR1 SGHNT and CDR2 YENEEA. Sequenced: memory CD4+ T cells sorted from blood. Subset denoted: CD45RA-negative fraction. The receptor's source is a man aged 18 to 30 in good health. This chain uses TRBV11-3 with TRBJ2-1; maybe TRBD2 (6 bases). The CDR3 region has the DNA TGTGCCAGCAGCTTAGCCGGAGGGTCCTACAATGAGCAGTTCTTC. Translation: CASSLAGGSYNEQFF.